These 31 T cell receptor beta chains share one sample of origin, sequenced in a study of control samples from healthy donors and cancer patients. The data were produced by immunoSEQ multiplex PCR, yet TCRdb's version contains in-frame clones alone and is incomplete. The sample yields about 160,000 clones, approximately 94% seen once. Sequencing was performed on PBMCs. These receptor sequences come from a man aged 60-69 years with colorectal cancer.

The chain couples TRBV19 to TRBJ1-4, with D possibly matching TRBD1 (6 bases). Germline values: CDR1 LNHDA, CDR2 SQIVND (reference sequence). The CDR3 extends over 15 amino acids. Trimming took off 7 bases at V and 7 bases at J, with 19 bases between the two ends. CDR3 loop: CASNRGGGFGEKLFF. The CDR3 DNA reads TGTGCCAGTAACCGAGGGGGAGGTTTCGGTGAAAAACTGTTTTTT. Full variable domain (remainder filled in from reference TRBV19 and TRBJ1-4): DGGITQSPKYLFRKEGQNVTLSCEQNLNHDAMYWYRQDPGQGLRLIYYSQIVNDFQKGDIAEGYSVSREKKESFPLTVTSAQKNPTAFYLCASNRGGGFGEKLFFGSGTQLSVL.

The chain combines TRBV5-5 with TRBJ1-1, with D perhaps matching TRBD1 (5 bases). This CDR3 region has 11 residues. Looked up from germline, CDR1 is SGHKS and CDR2 is YYEKEE (reference sequence). The V end lost 2 bases, the J end lost 8 bases, and 7 bases lay between the germline ends. Here the CDR3 DNA reads TGTGCCAGCAGCTTATGGGACGAAGCTTTCTTT. Its translation: CASSLWDEAFF.

This clone occurred once. The gene calls are TRBV12-3 or TRBV12-4 and TRBJ1-1, with 9 bases matching TRBD1. J was trimmed by 9 bases and V by 6 bases; bases with no gene match: 5. CDR3 size: 12 residues. The CDR3 loop is CASRFGQGKAFF. The CDR3 region has the DNA TGTGCCAGCAGATTCGGACAGGGGAAAGCTTTCTTT.

The chain combines TRBV6-2 or TRBV6-3 with TRBJ1-2; the D gene is possibly TRBD1 (6 bases). This CDR3 is 13 amino acids long. Per germline, CDR1 MNHEY and CDR2 SVGEGT. The V end was cut by 6 bases, the J end by 8 bases, with 16 bases between. For the CDR3, the DNA is TGTGCCAGCAGCTCACTACAGGGAGCGGGCTACACCTTC. Translated, it gives CASSSLQGAGYTF.

The count of this clone is one. The J gene is TRBJ1-1, the V gene TRBV6-4; D possibly corresponds to TRBD1 (6 bases). CDR1 MRHNA and CDR2 SNTAGT come from the germline V gene. Trimming removed 8 bases at V and 3 bases at J, with 16 bases between. This CDR3 comprises 14 residues. CDR3 coding DNA: TGTGCCAGCGGAGCCAGGGCAGGGGACACTGAAGCTTTCTTT. Its protein is CASGARAGDTEAFF.

The rearrangement links TRBV18 to TRBJ1-1, with TRBD1 as a possible D gene (5 bases). V gave up 1 base and J gave up 4 bases, with 10 bases separating them. The CDR3 is 14 amino acids. In germline, CDR1 is KGHSH, CDR2 LQKENI. The CDR3 reads CASSPLLDSTEAFF. CDR3 in DNA: TGTGCCAGCTCACCACTACTCGACAGCACTGAAGCTTTCTTT.

The V gene is TRBV5-1, the J gene TRBJ1-2; tentatively, D is TRBD1 (6 bases). Trimming took 4 bases from V and 4 from J, leaving 11 bases between them. CDR1 and CDR2 (germline): SGHRS, YFSETQ. The CDR3 runs 13 residues. The CDR3 sequence: CASSPQGLYGYTF. The CDR3 DNA reads as TGCGCCAGCAGCCCACAGGGCCTCTATGGCTACACCTTC.

The V and J genes are TRBV7-2 and TRBJ1-1; D uncertain. CDR1 is SGHTA and CDR2 is FQGNSA in the germline V gene. Between the trimmed V and J ends, which lost 2 bases and 5 bases, there was a span of 12 bases. There are 14 residues in the CDR3. The CDR3 coding sequence is TGTGCCAGCAGCTTAAGCCGATTGGGGACTGAAGCTTTCTTT. Translating it yields CASSLSRLGTEAFF.

This chain links TRBV29-1 with TRBJ2-7; D is possibly TRBD1 or TRBD2 (6 bases each). Germline V gives CDR1 SQVTM, CDR2 ANQGSEA. The CDR3 spans 14 residues. V lost 5 bases and J 0 bases, leaving 14 bases between the germline ends. CDR3 in DNA: TGCAGCGTTCGGGGGCAGGAGAGCTCCTACGAGCAGTACTTC. Translation: CSVRGQESSYEQYF.

The sample holds one count of this clone. The chain joins TRBV5-1 to TRBJ1-3, with 8 bases fitting TRBD1. With 0 bases clipped from V and 3 bases from J, the junction kept 2 bases outside the gene matches. Germline V CDR1 and CDR2: SGHRS, YFSETQ. This CDR3 comprises 15 residues. CDR3 bases: TGCGCCAGCAGCTTGGTAGGACAGGGTGGAAACACCATATATTTT. The encoded protein is CASSLVGQGGNTIYF.

Here the CDR3 DNA reads TGCGCCAGCCGCCTCAATGAGCAGTTCTTC. Amino acid sequence: CASRLNEQFF. This sequence joins TRBV10-1 and TRBJ2-1; no firm D call. The V end was cut by 8 bases, the J end by 6 bases, with 5 bases between. From germline, CDR1 is WNHNN and CDR2 SYGVQD (reference sequence). The CDR3 has 10 amino acids.

The chain combines TRBV19 with TRBJ1-2; TRBD1 might be the D (5 bases). Germline lookup yields CDR1 LNHDA and CDR2 SQIVND (reference sequence). CDR3 length: 14 amino acids. V shed 3 bases and J shed 1 base, with 9 bases lying between them. Here the CDR3 reads CASSITGGNYGYTF. CDR3 DNA: TGTGCCAGTAGTATTACCGGGGGTAACTATGGCTACACCTTC. Complete variable domain (other parts from reference TRBV19 and TRBJ1-2): DGGITQSPKYLFRKEGQNVTLSCEQNLNHDAMYWYRQDPGQGLRLIYYSQIVNDFQKGDIAEGYSVSREKKESFPLTVTSAQKNPTAFYLCASSITGGNYGYTFGSGTRLTVV.

The chain has TRBV27 and TRBJ2-7; D remains ambiguous. CDR1 is MNHEY and CDR2 is SMNVEV in the germline V gene (reference sequence). The ends were cut back, 3 bases at V and 1 base at J, with 7 bases in the middle. This CDR3 spans 13 amino acids. The CDR3 loop is CASSLGGSYEQYF. The CDR3 region has the DNA TGTGCCAGCAGTTTGGGCGGATCCTACGAGCAGTACTTC.

The chain links TRBV7-2 to TRBJ2-3; 9 bases line up with TRBD2. CDR1 and CDR2 from the germline V gene are SGHTA and FQGNSA. The CDR3 totals 16 residues. The ends lost 0 bases at V and 2 bases at J; junction bases unmatched: 3. The CDR3 DNA sequence: TGTGCCAGCAGCTTAGCGCTAGCGGGGCCCACAGATACGCAGTATTTT. Protein: CASSLALAGPTDTQYF.

The V call is TRBV28, the J call TRBJ2-7, with D tentatively TRBD1 (6 bases). Between the trimmed V and J ends, which lost 5 bases and 2 bases, there was a span of 16 bases. This CDR3 region has 15 residues. From germline, CDR1 is MDHEN and CDR2 SYDVKM. The DNA of the CDR3 is TGTGCCAGCAGTCCTCCGGGACAACCCCCCTACGAGCAGTACTTC. Protein: CASSPPGQPPYEQYF. The full variable domain, completed using reference TRBV28 and TRBJ2-7, is DVKVTQSSRYLVKRTGEKVFLECVQDMDHENMFWYRQDPGLGLRLIYFSYDVKMKEKGDIPEGYSVSREKKERFSLILESASTNQTSMYLCASSPPGQPPYEQYFGPGTRLTVT.

V and J are TRBV27 and TRBJ1-5; D is ambiguous. The ends were cut back, 6 bases at V and 1 base at J, with 16 bases in the middle. Germline values: CDR1 MNHEY, CDR2 SMNVEV (reference sequence). This CDR3 region has 16 residues. In nucleotides, the CDR3 is TGTGCCAGCAGCAACACGGGGATCGGGAGCAATCAGCCCCAGCATTTT. This codes for CASSNTGIGSNQPQHF.

The chain recombines TRBV10-2 with TRBJ2-3; 9 nucleotides align to TRBD2. Germline V CDR1 and CDR2: WSHSY, SAAADI. Germline trimming cut 6 bases from V and 1 base from J; bases unmatched to any gene: 5. This CDR3 contains 15 residues. The CDR3 loop reads CASREIAGGTDTQYF. In DNA, the CDR3 is TGCGCCAGCAGAGAAATAGCGGGGGGCACAGATACGCAGTATTTT.

The chain combines TRBV4-1 with TRBJ1-2, with TRBD1 matching over 7 bases. Trimming removed 3 bases from V and 4 bases from J; junction bases left unmatched: 8. CDR1 is MGHRA, CDR2 YSYEKL, per germline. This CDR3 region has 15 residues. CDR3 loop: CASSQRRQGSYGYTF. The CDR3 DNA follows: TGCGCCAGCAGCCAGAGGAGACAGGGCAGCTATGGCTACACCTTC.

This CDR3 reads CAWTRGQGAETQYF. Here the CDR3 DNA reads TGTGCCTGGACTCGGGGACAGGGGGCAGAGACCCAGTACTTC. The V gene is TRBV30, the J gene TRBJ2-5; 12 nucleotides match TRBD1. V was pared by 4 bases and J by 4 bases, with 4 bases of the junction left unmatched. This CDR3 contains 14 residues. CDR1 and CDR2 from the germline V gene are GTSNPN and SVGIG (reference sequence).

The chain uses TRBV11-2 and TRBJ2-1, with 8 bases fitting TRBD1. This CDR3 region has 15 residues. J gave up 4 bases and V 5 bases, and 7 bases lay outside the gene matches. CDR1 is SGHAT and CDR2 is FQNNGV in the germline V gene. The CDR3 DNA reads TGTGCCAGCAGCCCTGGGGGACAGGCGTACAATGAGCAGTTCTTC. Translated, it gives CASSPGGQAYNEQFF.

This chain connects TRBV18 to TRBJ2-3, with TRBD2 matching over 7 bases. The J segment lost 0 bases and the V segment lost 6 bases, leaving 9 bases of the junction unmatched. The CDR3 spans 16 residues. The germline V gene encodes CDR1 KGHSH and CDR2 LQKENI. CDR3 region: CASSLSGETSTDTQYF. CDR3 nucleotide sequence: TGTGCCAGCTCCCTAAGCGGGGAGACTAGCACAGATACGCAGTATTTT.

The chain uses TRBV7-2 and TRBJ2-2; D gene unclear. The CDR3 spans 12 residues. V was cut by 5 bases and J by 7 bases, with 8 bases left in between. The germline gives CDR1 SGHTA, CDR2 FQGNSA. CDR3: CASSVYNGELFF. The CDR3 nucleotides read TGTGCCAGCAGCGTATATAACGGGGAGCTGTTTTTT.

This clone was picked up a small number of times. The chain couples TRBV2 to TRBJ2-3, with 8 bases aligning to TRBD2. This CDR3 is built from 16 residues. Germline assignment: CDR1 SNHLY and CDR2 FYNNEI. The junction had 10 bases not matched to a gene; V was cut back by 2 bases and J by 6 bases. CDR3 coding DNA: TGTGCCAGCAGTGAATTTTACGGGGGGGCCGGGGATACGCAGTATTTT. Translation gives CASSEFYGGAGDTQYF.

The chain uses TRBV12-3 or TRBV12-4 and TRBJ1-1; TRBD1 might be the D (5 bases). Trimming left V 5 bases short and J 1 base short, with 8 bases between. CDR3 length: 13 amino acids. The CDR3 spells CASSRTGNTEAFF. The CDR3 DNA follows: TGTGCCAGCAGTCGAACAGGGAACACTGAAGCTTTCTTT.

The CDR3 DNA reads TGTGCCAGCAGCAACTCCGGACAGGGGCGCGCCTACGAGCAGTACTTC. This sequence encodes CASSNSGQGRAYEQYF. The chain combines TRBV28 with TRBJ2-7; the match to TRBD1 covers 9 bases. Germline V gene sequence: CDR1 MDHEN, CDR2 SYDVKM. V shed 6 bases, J shed 2 bases, and the junction held 11 bases outside the gene matches. The CDR3 length is 16 residues.

The chain links TRBV7-2 to TRBJ2-2, with D perhaps TRBD2 (6 bases). Germline V gene lookup returns CDR1 SGHTA and CDR2 FQGNSA. The V gene lost 4 bases and the J gene lost 7 bases, with 16 bases spanning the gap. The CDR3 loop spans 15 amino acids. The CDR3, as DNA: TGTGCCAGCAGCTACGGGACTCCCAGGGACGGGGAGCTGTTTTTT. This encodes CASSYGTPRDGELFF.

The J gene is TRBJ2-5, the V gene TRBV11-2; TRBD2 matches 12 bases. V lost 5 bases, J lost 5 bases, and 9 bases stayed unmatched. The germline CDR1 and CDR2 sequences are SGHAT and FQNNGV. The CDR3 extends over 16 amino acids. This CDR3 is CASSPGSSGGVETQYF. The CDR3 DNA sequence: TGTGCCAGCAGCCCCGGGTCTAGCGGGGGGGTGGAGACCCAGTACTTC.

The chain has TRBV4-2 and TRBJ2-5; 11 bases align to TRBD2. From germline, CDR1 is LGHNA and CDR2 YNFKEQ. V trimming: 1 base; J trimming: 2 bases; junction bases outside the gene matches: 9. The CDR3 totals 18 residues. The CDR3 bases are TGTGCCAGCAGCCAAGTGGCTAGCGGGGGGACTCCTCAAGAGACCCAGTACTTC. It codes for CASSQVASGGTPQETQYF.

The chain links TRBV10-3 to TRBJ1-5, with TRBD1 identical over 7 bases. The germline V gene encodes CDR1 ENHRY and CDR2 SYGVKD. The CDR3 length is 14 residues. Trimming took 2 bases from V and 5 from J; bases not matched to a gene: 3. CDR3 protein: CAISEGQADQPQHF. In DNA form, the CDR3 reads TGTGCCATCAGTGAGGGACAGGCCGATCAGCCCCAGCATTTT.

This chain connects TRBV5-1 to TRBJ1-3; TRBD1 might be the D (5 bases). V shed 0 bases and J shed 1 base, with 8 bases lying between them. Germline lookup yields CDR1 SGHRS and CDR2 YFSETQ. The CDR3 length is 15 residues. The CDR3 protein is CASSLGGGSGNTIYF. The CDR3 DNA sequence: TGCGCCAGCAGCTTGGGTGGGGGATCTGGAAACACCATATATTTT.

The chain employs TRBV3-1 (or the pseudogene TRBV3-2) and TRBJ1-1, with D uncertain. V gave up 0 bases and J gave up 5 bases, with 10 bases separating them. CDR1 and CDR2 (germline): LGHDT, YNNKEL (reference sequence). The CDR3 extends over 14 amino acids. As DNA, the CDR3 is TGTGCCAGCAGCCAAGAGGCGCTAGGGACTGAAGCTTTCTTT. This sequence encodes CASSQEALGTEAFF.